This T cell receptor beta chain derives from a study of immune evolution from preneoplasia to lung adenocarcinoma. Study observations and caveats: Top clone share appeared to fall from AAH through AIS, MIA, adenocarcinoma. KRAS-mutant nodules had the highest T cell clonality.

Here immunoSEQ multiplex PCR was the method, and the copy in TCRdb shows in-frame clones only, minus some. This sample has 6,200 or so clones, with over 75% found just once. Two lung cancer pathologists independently confirmed each histologic diagnosis. Premalignant or tumor cells were enriched by macro-dissection after pathologic assessment. This clone occurred once. The antigen remains unidentified. The germline V gene encodes CDR1 SGHVS and CDR2 FQNEAQ. J was trimmed by 3 bases and V by 0 bases; bases with no gene match: 9. This CDR3 is built from 18 residues. The V call is TRBV7-8, the J call TRBJ2-7, with TRBD2 identical over 12 bases. Sequenced: FFPE minimally invasive lung adenocarcinoma tissue. The TCR sequence derives from a person aged 60-80 years with lung adenocarcinoma. Here the CDR3 reads CASSLALAGGPDFYEQYF. The CDR3 DNA follows: TGTGCCAGCAGCTTAGCGCTAGCGGGGGGGCCCGACTTCTACGAGCAGTACTTC.